The rows below give T cell receptor beta chains drawn from one sample of a study of cytomegalovirus exposure and HLA in healthy donors. Data came from immunoSEQ multiplex PCR; TCRdb stores just in-frame clones and leaves some out. The data hold around 200,000 clones, with roughly 89% observed a single time. Sequencing used PBMCs. The source is a woman under 30 in good health and CMV-seronegative. Both conserved end residues are part of each CDR3. D genes are given only for firm matches. Clone sizes are given selectively: once, few, many, or a class where the clone is expanded.

J gene: TRBJ1-5; V gene: TRBV19; clone size: .; D gene: .; CDR3 DNA: TGTGCCAGTAGTAAAGGTCCCCAAGATGGGGGGAATCAGCCCCAGCATTTT; CDR3 protein: CASSKGPQDGGNQPQHF
J gene: TRBJ2-6; V gene: TRBV4-2; clone size: .; D gene: .; CDR3 DNA: TGTGCCAGCGGAGTTCCTGGGGCCAACGTCCTGACTTTC; CDR3 protein: CASGVPGANVLTF
J gene: TRBJ2-7; V gene: TRBV15; clone size: .; D gene: .; CDR3 DNA: TGTGCCACCCGCCAGGGTTACGAGCAGTACTTC; CDR3 protein: CATRQGYEQYF
J gene: TRBJ2-7; V gene: TRBV29-1; clone size: .; D gene: .; CDR3 DNA: TGCAGCGCGGGGGACAGCTCCTACGAGCAGTACTTC; CDR3 protein: CSAGDSSYEQYF
J gene: TRBJ2-3; V gene: TRBV30; clone size: .; D gene: .; CDR3 DNA: TGTGCCTGGAGTGTACTGAGAGATTGGACAGATACGCAGTATTTT; CDR3 protein: CAWSVLRDWTDTQYF
J gene: TRBJ1-4; V gene: TRBV7-2; clone size: once; D gene: .; CDR3 DNA: TGTGCCAGCAGCTTAGCGGACTATTTCGCCATTGGCGGCGAAAAACTGTTTTTT; CDR3 protein: CASSLADYFAIGGEKLFF
J gene: TRBJ1-2; V gene: TRBV7-9; clone size: .; D gene: .; CDR3 DNA: TGTGCCAGCAGCTCCGACAGCTTCTATGGCTACACCTTC; CDR3 protein: CASSSDSFYGYTF
J gene: TRBJ1-5; V gene: TRBV27; clone size: .; D gene: .; CDR3 DNA: TGTGCCAGCAGTTTATCGGGGAGGAGCAATCAGCCCCAGCATTTT; CDR3 protein: CASSLSGRSNQPQHF
J gene: TRBJ1-6; V gene: TRBV6-1; clone size: .; D gene: .; CDR3 DNA: TGTGCCAGCAGACCTCGCGGGGGGTATAATTCACCCCTCCACTTT; CDR3 protein: CASRPRGGYNSPLHF
J gene: TRBJ2-1; V gene: TRBV18; clone size: .; D gene: TRBD2; CDR3 DNA: TGTGCCAGCTCACCCCAGACTAGCGGGAGTAATGAGCAGTTCTTC; CDR3 protein: CASSPQTSGSNEQFF
J gene: TRBJ1-6; V gene: TRBV6-6; clone size: few; D gene: .; CDR3 DNA: TGTGCCAGCAGTTACTCGCACAGGGCGCGGTCACCCCTCCACTTT; CDR3 protein: CASSYSHRARSPLHF
J gene: TRBJ2-7; V gene: TRBV29-1; clone size: .; D gene: TRBD2; CDR3 DNA: TGCAGCGCCGCGGGGCTAGCGGAGGCCTACGAGCAGTACTTC; CDR3 protein: CSAAGLAEAYEQYF
J gene: TRBJ1-1; V gene: TRBV25-1; clone size: .; D gene: .; CDR3 DNA: TGTGCCAGCAGTGAATGGGCGGGTTTGAACACTGAAGCTTTCTTT; CDR3 protein: CASSEWAGLNTEAFF
J gene: TRBJ2-1; V gene: TRBV7-2; clone size: .; D gene: TRBD2; CDR3 DNA: TGTGCCAGCAGCCCTAGAGCGGGAGGCTACAATGAGCAGTTCTTC; CDR3 protein: CASSPRAGGYNEQFF
J gene: TRBJ2-4; V gene: TRBV11-2; clone size: .; D gene: TRBD2; CDR3 DNA: TGTGCCAGCAGCTCCCTTGGCGGGGGATCTCGGGGAAACATTCAGTACTTC; CDR3 protein: CASSSLGGGSRGNIQYF
J gene: TRBJ2-1; V gene: TRBV5-1; clone size: .; D gene: .; CDR3 DNA: TGCGCCAGCAGCTTGGCCGGCGAGGCTGAGCAGTTCTTC; CDR3 protein: CASSLAGEAEQFF
J gene: TRBJ1-2; V gene: TRBV11-2; clone size: .; D gene: TRBD1; CDR3 DNA: TGTGCCAGCAGCGCCTGGGACAGGGGAGTCGGCTATGGCTACACCTTC; CDR3 protein: CASSAWDRGVGYGYTF
J gene: TRBJ1-1; V gene: TRBV11-2; clone size: .; D gene: TRBD1; CDR3 DNA: TGTGCCAGCAGGCCGGGGACAGGGGGCTTGGGCACTGAAGCTTTCTTT; CDR3 protein: CASRPGTGGLGTEAFF